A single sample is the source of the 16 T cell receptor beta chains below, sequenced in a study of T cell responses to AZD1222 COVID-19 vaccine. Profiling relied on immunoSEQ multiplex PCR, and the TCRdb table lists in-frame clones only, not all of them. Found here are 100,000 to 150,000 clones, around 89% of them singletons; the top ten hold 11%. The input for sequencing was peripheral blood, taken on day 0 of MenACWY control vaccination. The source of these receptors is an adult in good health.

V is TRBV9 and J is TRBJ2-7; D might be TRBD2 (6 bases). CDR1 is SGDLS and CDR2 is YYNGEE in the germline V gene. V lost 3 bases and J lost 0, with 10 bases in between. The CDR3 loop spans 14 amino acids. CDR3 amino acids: CASSAYGSSYEQYF. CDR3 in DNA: TGTGCCAGCAGCGCCTACGGGAGCTCCTACGAGCAGTACTTC. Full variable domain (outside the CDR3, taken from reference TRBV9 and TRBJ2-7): DSGVTQTPKHLITATGQRVTLRCSPRSGDLSVYWYQQSLDQGLQFLIQYYNGEERAKGNILERFSAQQFPDLHSELNLSSLELGDSALYFCASSAYGSSYEQYFGPGTRLTVT.

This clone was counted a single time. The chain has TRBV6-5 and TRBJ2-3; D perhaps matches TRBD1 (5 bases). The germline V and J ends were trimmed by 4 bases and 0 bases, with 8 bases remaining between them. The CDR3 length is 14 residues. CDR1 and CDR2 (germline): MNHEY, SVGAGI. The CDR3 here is CASSWTSSTDTQYF. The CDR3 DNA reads TGTGCCAGCAGTTGGACATCTAGCACAGATACGCAGTATTTT.

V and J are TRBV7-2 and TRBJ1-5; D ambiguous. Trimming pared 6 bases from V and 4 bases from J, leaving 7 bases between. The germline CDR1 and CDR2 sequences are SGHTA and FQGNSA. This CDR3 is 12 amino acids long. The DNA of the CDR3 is TGTGCCAGCAGTGGTACTAATCAGCCCCAGCATTTT. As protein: CASSGTNQPQHF. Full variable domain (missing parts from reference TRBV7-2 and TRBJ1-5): GAGVSQSPSNKVTEKGKDVELRCDPISGHTALYWYRQSLGQGLEFLIYFQGNSAPDKSGLPSDRFSAERTGGSVSTLTIQRTQQEDSAVYLCASSGTNQPQHFGDGTRLSIL.

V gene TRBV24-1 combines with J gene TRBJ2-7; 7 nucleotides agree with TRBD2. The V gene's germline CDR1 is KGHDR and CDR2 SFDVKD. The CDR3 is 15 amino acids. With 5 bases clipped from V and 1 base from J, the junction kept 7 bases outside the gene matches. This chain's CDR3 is CATSGGGGGSYEQYF. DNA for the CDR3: TGTGCCACCAGTGGCGGGGGTGGCGGTTCCTACGAGCAGTACTTC.

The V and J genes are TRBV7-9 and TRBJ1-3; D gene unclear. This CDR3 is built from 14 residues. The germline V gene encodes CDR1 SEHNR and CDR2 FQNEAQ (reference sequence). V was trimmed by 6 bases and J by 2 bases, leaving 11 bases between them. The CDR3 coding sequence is TGTGCCAGCAGTCTTACAGCTCCTGGAAACACCATATATTTT. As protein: CASSLTAPGNTIYF. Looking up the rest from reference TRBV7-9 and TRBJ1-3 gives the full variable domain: DTGVSQNPRHKITKRGQNVTFRCDPISEHNRLYWYRQTLGQGPEFLTYFQNEAQLEKSRLLSDRFSAERPKGSFSTLEIQRTEQGDSAMYLCASSLTAPGNTIYFGEGSWLTVV.

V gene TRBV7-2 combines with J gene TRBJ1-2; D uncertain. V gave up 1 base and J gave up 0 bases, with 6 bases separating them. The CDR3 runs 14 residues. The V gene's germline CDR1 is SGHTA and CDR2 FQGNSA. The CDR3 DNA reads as TGTGCCAGCAGCTTAGACCCGACTAACTATGGCTACACCTTC. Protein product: CASSLDPTNYGYTF.

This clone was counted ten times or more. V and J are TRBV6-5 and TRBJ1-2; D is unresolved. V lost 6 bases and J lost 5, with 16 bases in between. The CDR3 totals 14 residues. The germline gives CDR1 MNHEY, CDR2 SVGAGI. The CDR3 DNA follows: TGTGCCAGCAGCTCCCATTATGACGGATATGGCTACACCTTC. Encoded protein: CASSSHYDGYGYTF.

CDR3 protein: CASSLGQRTGTGELFF. In nucleotides, the CDR3 is TGTGCCAGCAGCTTAGGGCAACGAACTGGAACCGGGGAGCTGTTTTTT. This chain uses TRBV11-3 with TRBJ2-2; D is uncertain. Germline CDR1 and CDR2: SGHNT and YENEEA. This CDR3 has 16 residues. The ends were cut back, 1 base at V and 5 bases at J, with 14 bases in the middle.

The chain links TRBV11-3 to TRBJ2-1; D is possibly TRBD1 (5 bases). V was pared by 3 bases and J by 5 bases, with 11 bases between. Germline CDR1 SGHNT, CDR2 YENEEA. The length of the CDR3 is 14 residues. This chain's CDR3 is CASSLTRANNEQFF. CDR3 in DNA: TGTGCCAGCAGCTTGACCAGGGCGAACAATGAGCAGTTCTTC.

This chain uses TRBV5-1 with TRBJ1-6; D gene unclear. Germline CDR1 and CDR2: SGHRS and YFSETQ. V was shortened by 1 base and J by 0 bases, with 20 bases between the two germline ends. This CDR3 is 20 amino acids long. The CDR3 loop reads CASSLTSAQAASSYNSPLHF. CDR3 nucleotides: TGCGCCAGCAGCTTGACCTCAGCCCAGGCGGCAAGCTCCTATAATTCACCCCTCCACTTT.

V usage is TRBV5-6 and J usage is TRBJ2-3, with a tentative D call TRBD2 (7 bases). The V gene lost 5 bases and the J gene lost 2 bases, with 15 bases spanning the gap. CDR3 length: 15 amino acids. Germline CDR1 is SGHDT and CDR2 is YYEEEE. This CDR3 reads CASRMWRGHTDTQYF. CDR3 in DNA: TGTGCCAGCAGAATGTGGCGGGGGCACACAGATACGCAGTATTTT.

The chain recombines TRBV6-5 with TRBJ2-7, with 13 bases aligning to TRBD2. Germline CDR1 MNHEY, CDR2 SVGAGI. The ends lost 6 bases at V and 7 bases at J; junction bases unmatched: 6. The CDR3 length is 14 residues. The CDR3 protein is CASRTGLAGIEQYF. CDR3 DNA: TGTGCCAGCAGAACGGGACTAGCGGGAATAGAGCAGTACTTC.

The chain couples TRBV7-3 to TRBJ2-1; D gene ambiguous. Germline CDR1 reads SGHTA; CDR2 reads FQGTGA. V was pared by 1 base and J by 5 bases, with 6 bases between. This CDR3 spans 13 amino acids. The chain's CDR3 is CASSLSQNNEQFF. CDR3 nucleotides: TGTGCCAGCAGCTTAAGTCAGAACAATGAGCAGTTCTTC.

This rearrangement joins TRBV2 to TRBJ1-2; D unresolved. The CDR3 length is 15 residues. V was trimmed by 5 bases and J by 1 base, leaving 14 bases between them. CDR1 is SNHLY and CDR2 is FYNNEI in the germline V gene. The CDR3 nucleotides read TGTGCCAGCAGTAAAGGGCTCGGGGTTAACTATGGCTACACCTTC. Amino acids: CASSKGLGVNYGYTF.

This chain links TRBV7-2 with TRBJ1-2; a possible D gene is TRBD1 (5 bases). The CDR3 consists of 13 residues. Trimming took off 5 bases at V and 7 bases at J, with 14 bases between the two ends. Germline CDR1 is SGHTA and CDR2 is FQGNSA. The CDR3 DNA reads TGTGCCAGCAGCATCTCCGGGACGACTGGCTACACCTTC. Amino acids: CASSISGTTGYTF.

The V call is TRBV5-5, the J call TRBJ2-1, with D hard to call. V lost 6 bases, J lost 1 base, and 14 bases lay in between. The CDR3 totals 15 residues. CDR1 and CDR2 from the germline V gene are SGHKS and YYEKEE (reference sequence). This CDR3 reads CASTRVVTSYNEQFF. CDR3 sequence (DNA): TGTGCCAGCACCCGTGTTGTGACTTCCTACAATGAGCAGTTCTTC.